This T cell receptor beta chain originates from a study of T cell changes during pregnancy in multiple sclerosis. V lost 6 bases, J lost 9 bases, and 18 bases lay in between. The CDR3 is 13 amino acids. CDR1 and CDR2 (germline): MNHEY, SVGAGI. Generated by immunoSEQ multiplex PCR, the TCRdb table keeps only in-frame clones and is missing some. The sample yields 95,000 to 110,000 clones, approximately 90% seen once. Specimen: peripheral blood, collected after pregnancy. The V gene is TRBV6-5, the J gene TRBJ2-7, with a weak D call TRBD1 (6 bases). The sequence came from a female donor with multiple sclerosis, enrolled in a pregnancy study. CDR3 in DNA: TGTGCCAGCAGCTATCGAACAGGGTACAGGCAGTACTTC. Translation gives CASSYRTGYRQYF.